The 6 T cell receptor beta chains below all came from one sample that was sequenced in a study of cytomegalovirus exposure and HLA in healthy donors. Assay: immunoSEQ multiplex PCR; the TCRdb copy retains only in-frame clones and omits some. The sample records 110,000 or so clones, 86% being singletons. The source material was PBMCs. The receptors originated from a man aged 18 to 35 in good health and CMV-seronegative.

V is TRBV25-1 and J is TRBJ2-1, with 11 bases fitting TRBD2. V shed 10 bases, J shed 0 bases, and the junction held 8 bases outside the gene matches. Germline V gives CDR1 MGHDK, CDR2 SYGVNS. The CDR3 runs 16 residues. The CDR3 is CATSTSGKSSYNEQFF. CDR3 in DNA: TGTGCCACCTCGACTAGCGGGAAGTCCTCCTACAATGAGCAGTTCTTC.

The J gene is TRBJ2-5, the V gene TRBV11-2, with D possibly being TRBD2 (6 bases). This CDR3 region has 15 residues. The germline V and J ends were trimmed by 0 bases and 5 bases, with 13 bases remaining between them. Germline loops: CDR1 SGHAT, CDR2 FQNNGV. The CDR3 region is CASSLEWGRRETQYF. The CDR3 DNA reads TGTGCCAGCAGCTTAGAGTGGGGGAGGAGGGAGACCCAGTACTTC.

This clone was detected only once. J is TRBJ2-3 and V is TRBV13; 13 positions match TRBD2. Losses at the gene ends were 2 bases for V and 4 bases for J; bases not matched to a gene: 6. The CDR3 has 17 residues. Per germline, CDR1 PRHDT and CDR2 FYEKMQ (reference sequence). CDR3 in amino acids: CASSLIRTSGGADTQYF. The DNA of the CDR3 is TGTGCCAGCAGCTTAATCCGGACTAGCGGGGGAGCAGATACGCAGTATTTT. The full variable domain, in which reference TRBV13 and TRBJ2-3 provide the parts outside the CDR3, is AAGVIQSPRHLIKEKRETATLKCYPIPRHDTVYWYQQGPGQDPQFLISFYEKMQSDKGSIPDRFSAQQFSDYHSELNMSSLELGDSALYFCASSLIRTSGGADTQYFGPGTRLTVL.

Written as DNA, the CDR3 is TGTGCCTGGAGGAGGGACAGGGTCACCTATGGCTACACCTTC. As protein: CAWRRDRVTYGYTF. This rearrangement joins TRBV30 to TRBJ1-2; 9 bases are a match to TRBD1. The CDR3 runs to 14 residues. V lost 3 bases and J lost 4; bases outside the gene matches: 6. The V gene's germline CDR1 is GTSNPN and CDR2 SVGIG (reference sequence).

The chain's CDR3 is CASSPGTGSREKLFF. CDR3 in DNA: TGTGCCAGCAGTCCCGGGACAGGGTCTCGTGAAAAACTGTTTTTT. This chain joins TRBV27 and TRBJ1-4; the match to TRBD1 covers 9 bases. The CDR3 extends over 15 amino acids. Germline CDR1 reads MNHEY; CDR2 reads SMNVEV (reference sequence). V shed 5 bases and J 7 bases; nucleotides not matched to a gene: 8.

This clone was counted once. The rearrangement links TRBV6-5 to TRBJ2-1; tentatively, D is TRBD2 (7 bases). Germline values: CDR1 MNHEY, CDR2 SVGAGI. The CDR3 has 15 residues. Trimming pared 2 bases from V and 7 bases from J, leaving 15 bases between. CDR3: CASSYRGGPGNEQFF. In nucleotides, the CDR3 is TGTGCCAGCAGTTACAGGGGGGGGCCTGGTAATGAGCAGTTCTTC.